Each of the 7 T cell receptor beta chains below was sequenced from the same sample in a study of beta chain features in type 1 diabetes. As every portion of the isolated RNA was reverse transcribed, the sequencing read expressed TCRB transcripts. The data were produced by immunoSEQ multiplex PCR, yet TCRdb's version contains in-frame clones alone and is incomplete. The sample holds 900,000 or so clones, 15% to 20% seen once. The sample was naive CD4+ T cells from blood. The receptors come from a woman between 18 and 29 years old in good health.

In this sample, this clone turned up a few times. The chain links TRBV5-1 to TRBJ2-1; D gene ambiguous. The CDR3 has 14 amino acids. Germline CDR1 is SGHRS and CDR2 is YFSETQ. V was shortened by 3 bases and J by 6 bases, with 13 bases between the two germline ends. CDR3: CASSYAPGPNEQFF. CDR3 DNA sequence: TGCGCCAGCAGCTATGCCCCGGGTCCCAATGAGCAGTTCTTC.

The V gene is TRBV11-3, the J gene TRBJ2-1; 7 bases map to TRBD2. Per germline, CDR1 SGHNT and CDR2 YENEEA. There are 15 residues in the CDR3. Unmatched junction bases numbered 6, after V lost 5 bases and J lost 2 bases. The CDR3 loop is CASSPRGVTYNEQFF. CDR3 nucleotide sequence: TGTGCCAGCAGCCCACGGGGGGTAACCTACAATGAGCAGTTCTTC.

A few counts support this clone. The chain is built from TRBV25-1 and TRBJ1-4; D gene ambiguous. V was trimmed by 4 bases and J by 2 bases, leaving 8 bases between them. The CDR3 length is 14 residues. From germline, CDR1 is MGHDK and CDR2 SYGVNS. CDR3 protein: CASSGGGTNEKLFF. The CDR3 DNA sequence: TGTGCCAGCAGTGGGGGTGGTACTAATGAAAAACTGTTTTTT.

The chain joins TRBV5-1 to TRBJ2-5; 7 nucleotides line up with TRBD2. Losses at the gene ends were 3 bases for V and 5 bases for J; bases not matched to a gene: 7. CDR1 is SGHRS, CDR2 YFSETQ, per germline. This CDR3 is 14 amino acids long. CDR3 loop: CASSSSGLMETQYF. For the CDR3, the DNA is TGCGCCAGCAGCTCCTCGGGACTAATGGAGACCCAGTACTTC.

This chain uses TRBV4-3 with TRBJ2-1; D remains unclear. This CDR3 contains 14 residues. The V and J ends lost 0 bases and 6 bases respectively, with 9 bases between them. Germline V gene lookup returns CDR1 LGHNA and CDR2 YSLEER. The CDR3 loop reads CASSQDHKSNEQFF. CDR3 nucleotides: TGCGCCAGCAGCCAAGATCACAAGAGCAATGAGCAGTTCTTC.

The CDR3 protein is CASSASGRAKYNEQFF. The CDR3, as DNA: TGTGCCAGCAGCGCCAGCGGGAGGGCGAAATACAATGAGCAGTTCTTC. This sequence joins TRBV5-4 and TRBJ2-1, with 10 bases fitting TRBD2. V lost 4 bases, J lost 4 bases, and 8 bases stayed unmatched. Germline V gene data show CDR1 as SGHNT and CDR2 as YYREEE (reference sequence). The CDR3 totals 16 residues.

The V gene is TRBV7-9, the J gene TRBJ1-2; D is possibly TRBD1 (5 bases). This CDR3 has 13 residues. V lost 7 bases to trimming and J lost 2 bases, with 11 bases between them. CDR1 SEHNR and CDR2 FQNEAQ come from the germline V gene (reference sequence). In DNA form, the CDR3 reads TGTGCCAGCACACGGGGGGGAAACTATGGCTACACCTTC. Protein: CASTRGGNYGYTF.